This section outlines one T cell receptor (beta chain) sequence together with its context. V gave up 2 bases and J gave up 9 bases, with 15 bases separating them. In germline, CDR1 is SGDLS, CDR2 YYNGEE. The CDR3 is 14 amino acids. In the study's own analysis: For nucleated cells, counts were estimated from reference gene primer amplification. TCRdb keeps only in-frame clones here, not all; method: immunoSEQ multiplex PCR. V, J and clone size are taken as reported in that table, and D and trimming were inferred from the DNA itself. The sample records fewer than 200,000 clones, roughly 80% being singletons. The data were taken from a study of blood T cell repertoires in COVID-19.

The chain recombines TRBV9 with TRBJ2-1; D perhaps matches TRBD2 (7 bases). Input material: PBMCs or T cells enriched from blood (not recorded which). The sequence derives from a woman between 35 and 50 years old with acute COVID-19. CDR3 sequence (DNA): TGTGCCAGCAGCGTCTCTGGGGGGGGCGGTGAGCAGTTCTTC. This translates into CASSVSGGGGEQFF. The whole variable domain, filled in from reference TRBV9 and TRBJ2-1, reads DSGVTQTPKHLITATGQRVTLRCSPRSGDLSVYWYQQSLDQGLQFLIQYYNGEERAKGNILERFSAQQFPDLHSELNLSSLELGDSALYFCASSVSGGGGEQFFGPGTRLTVL.